The source of this T cell receptor beta chain is a study of blood T cell repertoires in COVID-19. The wider study: Sources were T cells, B-cell-depleted T cells, or PBMCs; the material itself was cDNA or gDNA.

The CDR3 contains 16 residues. Germline values: CDR1 SSHAT, CDR2 FNYEAQ (reference sequence). Generated by immunoSEQ multiplex PCR, the TCRdb table keeps only in-frame clones and is missing some. The sample records hundreds of thousands of clones, around 92% being singletons. This clone was recorded once. Relative to the germline gene, one junction end is altered; a read error may explain this. The chain has TRBV7-7 and TRBJ2-5; 12 bases map to TRBD2. The clonotype was recovered from a woman in her 30s who had recovered from COVID-19. What was sequenced was PBMCs or T cells enriched from blood (not recorded which). As DNA, the CDR3 is TGTGCTAGCAGCAGCGAACTAGCGGGAGGTTTTGAGACCCAGTACTTC. It specifies CASSSELAGGFETQYF. Filled out from reference TRBV7-7 and TRBJ2-5, the complete variable domain reads GAGVSQSPRYKVTKRGQDVTLRCDPISSHATLYWYQQALGQGPEFLTYFNYEAQPDKSGLPSDRFSAERPEGSISTLTIQRTEQRDSAMYRCASSSELAGGFETQYFGPGTRLLVL.